These 22 T cell receptor beta chains came from one sample sequenced in a study of molecular identifiers for immune sequencing clone quantification. TCRdb fed the PCR reads into MiXCR, producing one record per CDR3 protein. The sample consists of 460,000 or so distinct CDR3 sequences, under 30% of them appearing once. The sample taken for sequencing was naive CD8+ T cells from blood, with Jurkat cell RNA spiked in. Subset defined: FACS-sorted CD8+CD4-CCR7+CD45RA+ naive T cells. The receptors were gathered from a human donor in good health. Some libraries in this study had Jurkat cell RNA spiked in.

In its sample, this clonotype was seen many times. This chain links TRBV3-1 with TRBJ2-6; no definite D call. V was cut by 4 bases and J by 7 bases, with 8 bases left in between. Germline CDR1 reads LGHDT; CDR2 reads YNNKEL (reference sequence). This CDR3 is 13 amino acids long. CDR3 region: CASSPPAANVLTF. Written as DNA, the CDR3 is TGTGCCAGCAGCCCCCCTGCAGCCAACGTCCTGACTTTC.

This clonotype was recorded many times. The chain joins TRBV14 to TRBJ2-7; 8 bases fit TRBD2. V trimming: 2 bases; J trimming: 5 bases; junction bases outside the gene matches: 11. The CDR3 totals 16 residues. Germline-derived CDR1 and CDR2 are SGHDN and FVKESK. CDR3 sequence reads: CASSQKDGRAEDEQYF. Here the CDR3 DNA reads TGTGCCAGCAGCCAAAAGGACGGGAGGGCCGAAGACGAGCAGTACTTC.

The chain has TRBV7-3 and TRBJ1-1, with D unclear. The ends were cut back, 3 bases at V and 1 base at J, with 12 bases in the middle. The CDR3 is 15 amino acids. CDR1 is SGHTA, CDR2 FQGTGA, per germline. The CDR3 DNA reads TGTGCCAGCAGCTTGGGGTTTAGCGGGAACACTGAAGCTTTCTTT. Protein product: CASSLGFSGNTEAFF.

The chain combines TRBV12-5 with TRBJ2-2; D is possibly TRBD1 (5 bases). The germline V and J ends were trimmed by 5 bases and 7 bases, with 11 bases remaining between them. Germline V gene sequence: CDR1 LGHNT, CDR2 FRNRAP. This CDR3 has 13 amino acids. CDR3 residues: CASGQGTGGELFF. The CDR3 nucleotides are TGTGCTAGTGGTCAGGGTACCGGCGGGGAGCTGTTTTTT. Full variable domain (missing parts from reference TRBV12-5 and TRBJ2-2): DARVTQTPRHKVTEMGQEVTMRCQPILGHNTVFWYRQTMMQGLELLAYFRNRAPLDDSGMPKDRFSAEMPDATLATLKIQPSEPRDSAVYFCASGQGTGGELFFGEGSRLTVL.

This chain links TRBV19 with TRBJ2-7; D is unclear. This CDR3 is built from 14 residues. Trimming removed 6 bases at V and 3 bases at J, with 15 bases between. CDR1 is LNHDA, CDR2 SQIVND, per germline (reference sequence). The CDR3 DNA is TGTGCCAGTAGCCCCGGTGACGACTTCTACGAGCAGTACTTC. It yields the protein CASSPGDDFYEQYF.

The rearrangement joins TRBV19 to TRBJ2-6; 9 nucleotides line up with TRBD1. The CDR3 has 16 residues. The V and J ends lost 6 bases and 0 bases, in that order; junction bases with no gene match: 3. CDR1 and CDR2 (germline): LNHDA, SQIVND (reference sequence). CDR3 region: CASRLTGGSGANVLTF. The CDR3 region has the DNA TGTGCCAGTAGATTGACAGGGGGCTCTGGGGCCAACGTCCTGACTTTC.

This clonotype appeared many times. J is TRBJ2-7 and V is TRBV29-1, with D maybe TRBD1 (6 bases). This CDR3 is 11 amino acids long. V was clipped by 5 bases and J by 3 bases, with 8 bases between them. The germline gives CDR1 SQVTM, CDR2 ANQGSEA. CDR3 sequence reads: CSVTDSYEQYF. CDR3 DNA sequence: TGCAGCGTTACGGACAGCTACGAGCAGTACTTC.

This clonotype has ten or more counts. V gene TRBV25-1 combines with J gene TRBJ2-3, with 8 bases aligning to TRBD2. The length of the CDR3 is 16 residues. Germline lookup yields CDR1 MGHDK and CDR2 SYGVNS. V shed 2 bases, J shed 2 bases, and the junction held 6 bases outside the gene matches. The CDR3 protein is CASSELLADYTDTQYF. CDR3 bases: TGTGCCAGCAGTGAACTACTAGCGGATTACACAGATACGCAGTATTTT.

This rearrangement joins TRBV4-2 to TRBJ2-1; D gene ambiguous. The CDR3 runs to 14 residues. The germline V and J ends were trimmed by 1 base and 8 bases, with 12 bases remaining between them. In germline, CDR1 is LGHNA, CDR2 YNFKEQ. CDR3 DNA sequence: TGTGCCAGCAGCCAAGGGAATTACGACGATGAGCAGTTCTTC. Amino acid sequence: CASSQGNYDDEQFF.

The chain combines TRBV24-1 with TRBJ2-3; tentatively, D is TRBD1 or TRBD2 (5 bases each). The V and J ends lost 7 bases and 0 bases respectively, with 13 bases between them. Germline V gene sequence: CDR1 KGHDR, CDR2 SFDVKD. The CDR3 spans 15 residues. CDR3 sequence reads: CATRTNGTSTDTQYF. The CDR3 bases are TGTGCCACCAGGACTAACGGGACGAGCACAGATACGCAGTATTTT.

Comments on this clonotype: A read error may explain this, as a much larger clone is one base away. This sequence joins TRBV11-2 and TRBJ2-1; D may match TRBD1 or TRBD2 (5 bases each). CDR3 length equals 15 residues. The germline V gene encodes CDR1 SGHAT and CDR2 FQNNGV. The CDR3 sequence: CASSFSLGTGNGQFF. The CDR3 DNA follows: TGTGCCAGCAGCTTTAGTCTAGGGACCGGCAATGGGCAGTTCTTC.

This clonotype was detected many times. The CDR3 nucleotides read TGCGCCAGCAGCCAAGATGATGTGAGACTAGCGGTCCACGAGCAGTACTTC. Translated, it gives CASSQDDVRLAVHEQYF. V gene TRBV4-3 combines with J gene TRBJ2-7; 9 positions agree with TRBD2. The CDR3 consists of 17 residues. Unmatched junction bases numbered 11, after V lost 0 bases and J lost 5 bases. Germline V gene data show CDR1 as LGHNA and CDR2 as YSLEER.

This clonotype has more than one count but fewer than ten. The chain couples TRBV28 to TRBJ2-3; the D gene is possibly TRBD2 (6 bases). CDR3 size: 15 residues. V lost 5 bases, J lost 0 bases, and 12 bases lay in between. CDR1 is MDHEN, CDR2 SYDVKM, per germline. CDR3 DNA sequence: TGTGCCAGCAGTCTTTGGGGGGACAGCACAGATACGCAGTATTTT. Protein product: CASSLWGDSTDTQYF.

This clonotype was observed many times. The chain recombines TRBV20-1 with TRBJ2-7; possible D gene TRBD2, 5 bases. The V end lost 2 bases, the J end lost 4 bases, and 12 bases lay between the germline ends. The germline V gene has CDR1 DFQATT and CDR2 SNEGSKA (reference sequence). This CDR3 has 13 residues. The CDR3 reads CSARSSGSYEQYF. The CDR3 coding sequence is TGCAGTGCTAGATCCAGCGGAAGTTACGAGCAGTACTTC.

This clonotype has more than one count but fewer than ten. V gene TRBV28 combines with J gene TRBJ2-7, with D possibly matching TRBD1 (6 bases). From germline, CDR1 is MDHEN and CDR2 SYDVKM. This CDR3 comprises 15 residues. The V end was cut by 6 bases, the J end by 2 bases, with 17 bases between. The CDR3 nucleotides read TGTGCCAGCAGGACCCGGGACATCTATACCTACGAGCAGTACTTC. Translating gives CASRTRDIYTYEQYF.

The chain is built from TRBV25-1 and TRBJ1-1; D not certain. The V end was cut by 3 bases, the J end by 9 bases, with 23 bases between. Germline lookup yields CDR1 MGHDK and CDR2 SYGVNS. CDR3 size: 16 residues. CDR3 coding DNA: TGTGCCAGCAGTGACGCCCTTGGACCAGGAGGTCGAAAAGCTTTCTTT. This translates into CASSDALGPGGRKAFF.

In this sample, this clonotype turned up many times. V usage is TRBV7-9 and J usage is TRBJ2-7; D not resolved. Germline CDR1 SEHNR, CDR2 FQNEAQ (reference sequence). Trimming removed 4 bases from V and 6 bases from J, with 10 bases in between. There are 12 residues in the CDR3. Here the CDR3 reads CASSWATSEQYF. In DNA form, the CDR3 reads TGTGCCAGCAGCTGGGCTACGTCCGAGCAGTACTTC.

This clonotype has only a few counts. The genes are TRBV6-5 and TRBJ1-2; the D gene is possibly TRBD1 (5 bases). Trimming removed 5 bases at V and 8 bases at J, with 18 bases between. Germline CDR1 is MNHEY and CDR2 is SVGAGI. The CDR3 runs to 14 residues. The CDR3, as DNA: TGTGCCAGCAGTCCCTCGGAGGGGTCTTGGGGCTACACCTTC. It is translated as CASSPSEGSWGYTF.

Many counts were recorded for this clonotype. CDR3 region: CASSQDIGTTYGYTF. CDR3 nucleotide sequence: TGCGCCAGCAGCCAAGATATCGGGACGACCTATGGCTACACCTTC. This chain joins TRBV4-3 and TRBJ1-2, with D possibly TRBD1 on 5 matching bases. Germline values: CDR1 LGHNA, CDR2 YSLEER. This CDR3 comprises 15 residues. Trimming removed 0 bases from V and 4 bases from J, with 12 bases in between.

This clonotype was seen at least ten times. V is TRBV29-1 and J is TRBJ2-2, with D possibly TRBD2 on 5 matching bases. Germline V gives CDR1 SQVTM, CDR2 ANQGSEA. V shed 5 bases and J shed 0 bases, with 16 bases lying between them. CDR3 length: 16 residues. The CDR3 is CSVLLASTTNTGELFF. CDR3 in DNA: TGCAGCGTTTTGCTAGCCAGTACCACGAACACCGGGGAGCTGTTTTTT.

This clonotype was seen only once. A junction boundary mismatches the germline segment, possibly from a read error. CDR3 sequence: CASSLARALNERLFF. The CDR3 DNA follows: TGTGCCAGCAGTTTAGCCCGGGCCCTTAATGAAAGACTGTTTTTT. This chain connects TRBV12-3 or TRBV12-4 to TRBJ1-4; D unclear. This CDR3 is built from 15 residues.

Only a few counts were recorded for this clonotype. The rearrangement links TRBV20-1 to TRBJ1-4; TRBD1 is a possible D gene (5 bases). V dropped 0 bases and J dropped 7 bases, with 12 bases sitting between them. Germline CDR1 reads DFQATT; CDR2 reads SNEGSKA (reference sequence). This CDR3 contains 14 residues. The CDR3 region is CSARDQGSLEKLFF. The CDR3, as DNA: TGCAGTGCTAGAGATCAGGGTTCTCTTGAAAAACTGTTTTTT.